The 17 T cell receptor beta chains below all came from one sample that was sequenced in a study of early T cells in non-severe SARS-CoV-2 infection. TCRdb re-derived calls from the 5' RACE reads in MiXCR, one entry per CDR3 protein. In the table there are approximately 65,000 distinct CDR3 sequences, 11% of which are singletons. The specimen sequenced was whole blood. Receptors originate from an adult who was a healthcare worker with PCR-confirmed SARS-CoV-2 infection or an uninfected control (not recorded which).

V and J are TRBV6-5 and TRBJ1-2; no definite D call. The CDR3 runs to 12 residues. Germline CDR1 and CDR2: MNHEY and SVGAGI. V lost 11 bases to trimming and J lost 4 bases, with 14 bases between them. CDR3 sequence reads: CAGYASFYGYTF. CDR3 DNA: TGTGCCGGCTACGCCTCGTTCTATGGCTACACCTTC.

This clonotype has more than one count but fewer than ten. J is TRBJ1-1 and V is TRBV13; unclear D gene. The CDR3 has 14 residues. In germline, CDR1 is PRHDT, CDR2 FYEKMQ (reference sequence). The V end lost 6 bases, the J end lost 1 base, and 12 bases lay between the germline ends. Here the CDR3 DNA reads TGTGCCAGCAGGATCTGGACGGGGAACACTGAAGCTTTCTTT. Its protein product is CASRIWTGNTEAFF.

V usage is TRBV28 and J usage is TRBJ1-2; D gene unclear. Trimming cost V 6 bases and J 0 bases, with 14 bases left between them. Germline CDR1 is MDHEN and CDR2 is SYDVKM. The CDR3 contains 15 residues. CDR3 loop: CASSIQVRPNYGYTF. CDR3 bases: TGTGCCAGCAGCATACAAGTTAGGCCTAACTATGGCTACACCTTC.

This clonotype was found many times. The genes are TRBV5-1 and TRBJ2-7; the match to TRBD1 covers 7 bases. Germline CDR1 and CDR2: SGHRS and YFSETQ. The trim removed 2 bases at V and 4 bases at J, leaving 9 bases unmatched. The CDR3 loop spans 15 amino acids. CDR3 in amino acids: CASSFDLTGPYEQYF. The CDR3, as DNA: TGCGCCAGCAGCTTCGACCTGACAGGGCCTTACGAGCAGTACTTC.

CDR3 amino acids: CASSKPPINEQFF. Written as DNA, the CDR3 is TGTGCCAGTAGTAAACCCCCTATCAATGAGCAGTTCTTC. The rearrangement uses TRBV19 and TRBJ2-1; D remains ambiguous. Germline V gene lookup returns CDR1 LNHDA and CDR2 SQIVND (reference sequence). V lost 4 bases, J lost 6 bases, and 10 bases lay in between. This CDR3 contains 13 residues.

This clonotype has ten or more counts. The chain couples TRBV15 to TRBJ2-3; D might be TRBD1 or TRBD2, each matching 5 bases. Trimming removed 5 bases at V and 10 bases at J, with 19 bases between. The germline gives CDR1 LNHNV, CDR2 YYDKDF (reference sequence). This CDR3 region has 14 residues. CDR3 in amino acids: CATSRRDGLTAQYF. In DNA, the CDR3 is TGTGCCACCAGCCGACGGGACGGTCTTACCGCGCAGTATTTT.

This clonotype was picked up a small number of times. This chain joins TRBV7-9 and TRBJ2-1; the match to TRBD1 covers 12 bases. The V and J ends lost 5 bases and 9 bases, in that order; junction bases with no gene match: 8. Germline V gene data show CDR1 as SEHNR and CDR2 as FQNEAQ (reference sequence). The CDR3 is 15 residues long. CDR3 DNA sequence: TGTGCCAGCAGCGGTCGGGACAGGGGGCCGCCTGAGCAGTTCTTC. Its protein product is CASSGRDRGPPEQFF.

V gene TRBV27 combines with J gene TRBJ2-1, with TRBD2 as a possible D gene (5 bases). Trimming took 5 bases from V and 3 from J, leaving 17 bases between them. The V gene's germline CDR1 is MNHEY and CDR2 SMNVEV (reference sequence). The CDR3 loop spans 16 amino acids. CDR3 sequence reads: CASSREAAAFYNEQFF. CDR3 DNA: TGTGCCAGCAGTCGGGAAGCAGCCGCCTTCTACAATGAGCAGTTCTTC.

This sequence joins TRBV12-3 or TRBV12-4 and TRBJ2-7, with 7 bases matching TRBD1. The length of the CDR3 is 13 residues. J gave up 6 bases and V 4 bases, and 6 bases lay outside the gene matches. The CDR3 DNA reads TGTGCCAGCAGTTCTAGCAGGGGGAGCGAGCAGTACTTC. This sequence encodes CASSSSRGSEQYF.

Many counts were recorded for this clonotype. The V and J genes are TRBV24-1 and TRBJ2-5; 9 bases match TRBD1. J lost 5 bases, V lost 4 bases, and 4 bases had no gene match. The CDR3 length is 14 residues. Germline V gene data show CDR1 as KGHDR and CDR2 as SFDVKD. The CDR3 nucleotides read TGTGCCACCAGTGACCCAGGACAGGGGGAGACCCAGTACTTC. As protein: CATSDPGQGETQYF.

CDR3 in amino acids: CSASGAPSTDTQYF. CDR3 sequence (DNA): TGCAGTGCTTCCGGGGCCCCTAGCACAGATACGCAGTATTTT. The chain employs TRBV20-1 and TRBJ2-3; either TRBD1 or TRBD2 may fit D (5 bases each). The CDR3 spans 14 residues. The ends were cut back, 5 bases at V and 0 bases at J, with 12 bases in the middle. Germline V gene data show CDR1 as DFQATT and CDR2 as SNEGSKA (reference sequence).

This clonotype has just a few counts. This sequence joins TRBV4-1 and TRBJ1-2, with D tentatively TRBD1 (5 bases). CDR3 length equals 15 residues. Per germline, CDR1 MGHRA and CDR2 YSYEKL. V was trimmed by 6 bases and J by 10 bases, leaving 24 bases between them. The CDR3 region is CASSLKQASYLDYTF. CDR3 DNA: TGCGCCAGCAGTCTTAAACAGGCATCGTATCTAGACTACACCTTC.

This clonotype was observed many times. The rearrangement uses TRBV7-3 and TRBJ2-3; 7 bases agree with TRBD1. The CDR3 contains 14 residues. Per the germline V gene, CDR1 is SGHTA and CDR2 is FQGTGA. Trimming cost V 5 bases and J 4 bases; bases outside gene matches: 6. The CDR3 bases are TGTGCCAGCAGCAAACAGGGGTACCCAGATACGCAGTATTTT. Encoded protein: CASSKQGYPDTQYF.

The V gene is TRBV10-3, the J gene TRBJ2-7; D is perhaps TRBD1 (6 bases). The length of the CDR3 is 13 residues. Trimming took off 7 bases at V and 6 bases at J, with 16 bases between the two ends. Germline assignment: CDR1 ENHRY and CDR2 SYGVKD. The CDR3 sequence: CAIKGDTGGEQYF. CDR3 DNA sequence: TGTGCCATCAAGGGGGATACCGGCGGCGAGCAGTACTTC.

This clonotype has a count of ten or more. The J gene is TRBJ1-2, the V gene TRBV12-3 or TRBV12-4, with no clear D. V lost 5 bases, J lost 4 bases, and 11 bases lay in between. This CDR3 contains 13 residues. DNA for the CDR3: TGTGCCAGCAGTCCTCAGGCCAGCTATGGCTACACCTTC. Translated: CASSPQASYGYTF.

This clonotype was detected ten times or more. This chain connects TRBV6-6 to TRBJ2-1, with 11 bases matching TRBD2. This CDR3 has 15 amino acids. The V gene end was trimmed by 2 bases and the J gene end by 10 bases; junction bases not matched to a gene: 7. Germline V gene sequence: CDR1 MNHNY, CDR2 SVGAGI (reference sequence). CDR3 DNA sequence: TGTGCCAGCAGTTACCGTAGACTAGCGGGAAGCGAGCAGTTCTTC. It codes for CASSYRRLAGSEQFF.

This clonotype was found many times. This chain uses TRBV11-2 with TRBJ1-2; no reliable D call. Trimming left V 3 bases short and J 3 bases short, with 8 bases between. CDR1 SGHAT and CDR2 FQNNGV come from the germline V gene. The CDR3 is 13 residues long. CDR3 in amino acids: CASSLQVDYGYTF. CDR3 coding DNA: TGTGCCAGCAGCTTGCAGGTAGACTATGGCTACACCTTC.